This is a list of T cell receptor beta chains from one sample in a study of regulatory T cells in long-lasting Graves disease. One entry per CDR3 protein results from TCRdb running MiXCR on the multiplex PCR reads. The profile shows approximately 540,000 distinct CDR3 sequences, about 11% of them singletons. The same sample was also studied in work on T cells in Graves' hyperthyroidism and ophthalmopathy.

The source was peripheral blood mononuclear cells (PBMCs), collected at new diagnosis, from a patient treated with antithyroid drugs. Receptors originate from a woman between 25 and 40 years old with Graves disease. The CDR3 runs from the conserved cysteine through the conserved F or W. The D gene is left open where the match is weak. Rows give clone size only sometimes, using once, few, many, or a class for an expanded clone.

CDR3 DNA: TGTGCCTGGAGCGAGAGGGACAGGCCGGATGGCTACACCTTC
CDR3 protein: CAWSERDRPDGYTF
V gene: TRBV30
clone size: few
J gene: TRBJ1-2
D gene: TRBD1

CDR3 DNA: TGTGCCAGCAGTCGGGACAGGTGGTACAATGAGCAGTTCTTC
CDR3 protein: CASSRDRWYNEQFF
V gene: TRBV6-2/TRBV6-3
clone size: NA
J gene: TRBJ2-1
D gene: TRBD1

CDR3 DNA: TGCGCCAGCAGTACGAGGACAGGGGGCGGCTACACCTTC
CDR3 protein: CASSTRTGGGYTF
V gene: TRBV5-1
clone size: many
J gene: TRBJ1-2
D gene: TRBD1

CDR3 DNA: TGCGCCAGCAGCCAAGATCCGGGATCAAACTATGGCTACACCTTC
CDR3 protein: CASSQDPGSNYGYTF
V gene: TRBV4-3
clone size: few
J gene: TRBJ1-2
D gene: NA

CDR3 DNA: TGTGCCAGCAGTTCCTCGGGGGGGACAGGGCGATTTTATGGCTACACCTTC
CDR3 protein: CASSSSGGTGRFYGYTF
V gene: TRBV12-3/TRBV12-4
clone size: many
J gene: TRBJ1-2
D gene: TRBD1

CDR3 DNA: TGTGCCAGCTCACCACCCGGTTGGGCAAGCAATCAGCCCCAGCATTTT
CDR3 protein: CASSPPGWASNQPQHF
V gene: TRBV18
clone size: NA
J gene: TRBJ1-5
D gene: NA

CDR3 DNA: TGTGCCAGCAGCGTAAGTCGACTAGCGGGAGGGCCCTCCTACAATGAGCAGTTCTTC
CDR3 protein: CASSVSRLAGGPSYNEQFF
V gene: TRBV9
clone size: NA
J gene: TRBJ2-1
D gene: TRBD2

CDR3 DNA: TGTGCCAGCAGCTCCCCGACGCTCCGGGGCGGGGAGCTGTTTTTT
CDR3 protein: CASSSPTLRGGELFF
V gene: TRBV11-2
clone size: many
J gene: TRBJ2-2
D gene: NA

CDR3 DNA: TGTGCCAGCAGTCTTGGGGGGAAGAGCTCCTACAATGAGCAGTTCTTC
CDR3 protein: CASSLGGKSSYNEQFF
V gene: TRBV6-1
clone size: many
J gene: TRBJ2-1
D gene: NA

CDR3 DNA: TGTGCCAGCAGTTTATCGAAGCTTCCTAGCGACGAGCAGTGCTTC
CDR3 protein: CASSLSKLPSDEQCF
V gene: TRBV27
clone size: few
J gene: TRBJ2-7
D gene: NA

CDR3 DNA: TGTGCCAGCAGCTTGGGGCGCGGCTCCTACAATGAGCAGTTCTTC
CDR3 protein: CASSLGRGSYNEQFF
V gene: TRBV11-2
clone size: many
J gene: TRBJ2-1
D gene: NA